Given below is one T cell receptor beta chain in context. This sample stems from a study of blood T cell repertoires in COVID-19. Across the whole study: The cDNA or gDNA used as material had been derived from T cells, B-cell-depleted T cells, or PBMCs.

Sequencing was performed with immunoSEQ multiplex PCR; in TCRdb, only in-frame clones are kept and a portion is missing. This table has 150,000 to 200,000 clones, more than 85% appearing once. This CDR3 comprises 14 residues. Looked up from germline, CDR1 is MNHEY and CDR2 is SVGEGT. Trimming at V came to 2 bases and at J to 3 bases, leaving 3 bases not matched to a gene. The rearrangement uses TRBV6-2 or TRBV6-3 and TRBJ1-2, with 7 bases matching TRBD1. The sequence derives from a woman aged 60 to 75 with COVID-19, enrolled during active disease. The material sequenced was peripheral blood. CDR3 sequence: CASSYVDRYYGYTF. CDR3 in DNA: TGTGCCAGCAGTTACGTGGACAGGTACTATGGCTACACCTTC.